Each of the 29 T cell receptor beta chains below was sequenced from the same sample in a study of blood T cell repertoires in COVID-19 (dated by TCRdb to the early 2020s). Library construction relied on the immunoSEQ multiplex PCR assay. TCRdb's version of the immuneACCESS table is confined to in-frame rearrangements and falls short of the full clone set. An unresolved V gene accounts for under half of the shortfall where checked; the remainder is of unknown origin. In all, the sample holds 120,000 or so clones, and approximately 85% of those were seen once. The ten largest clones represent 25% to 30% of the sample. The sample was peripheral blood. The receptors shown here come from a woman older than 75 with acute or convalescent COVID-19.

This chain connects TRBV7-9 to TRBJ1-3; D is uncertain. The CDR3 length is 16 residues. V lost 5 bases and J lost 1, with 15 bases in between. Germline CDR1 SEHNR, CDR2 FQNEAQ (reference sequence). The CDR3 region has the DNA TGTGCCAGCAGCCAGTCCGCGGCAATGTCTGGAAACACCATATATTTT. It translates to CASSQSAAMSGNTIYF.

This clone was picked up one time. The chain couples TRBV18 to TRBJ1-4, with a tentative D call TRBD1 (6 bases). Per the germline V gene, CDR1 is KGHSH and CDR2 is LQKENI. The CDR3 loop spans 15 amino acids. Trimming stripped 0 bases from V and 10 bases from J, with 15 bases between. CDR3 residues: CASSPPAGVAGKLFF. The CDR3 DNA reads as TGTGCCAGCTCACCACCTGCAGGGGTGGCGGGAAAACTGTTTTTT.

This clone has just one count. CDR3 loop: CASNKDRATNYGYTF. In DNA form, the CDR3 reads TGTGCCAGCAACAAGGACAGGGCGACCAACTATGGCTACACCTTC. This chain links TRBV2 with TRBJ1-2; 8 bases match TRBD1. Germline V gene lookup returns CDR1 SNHLY and CDR2 FYNNEI. The V and J ends lost 7 bases and 2 bases, in that order; junction bases with no gene match: 9. This CDR3 has 15 amino acids.

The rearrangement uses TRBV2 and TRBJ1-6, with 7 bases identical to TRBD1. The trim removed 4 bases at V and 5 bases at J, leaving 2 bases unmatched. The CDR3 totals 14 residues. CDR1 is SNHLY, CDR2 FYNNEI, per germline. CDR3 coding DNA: TGTGCCAGCAGTGGGGACAGTGATAATTCACCCCTCCACTTT. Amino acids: CASSGDSDNSPLHF.

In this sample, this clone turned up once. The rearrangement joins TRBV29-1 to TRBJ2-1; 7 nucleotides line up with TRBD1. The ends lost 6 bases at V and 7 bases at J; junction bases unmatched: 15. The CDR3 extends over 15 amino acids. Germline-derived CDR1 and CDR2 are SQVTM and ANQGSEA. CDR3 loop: CSVQTTGRIRNEQFF. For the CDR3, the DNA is TGCAGCGTCCAGACGACAGGGCGAATCCGGAATGAGCAGTTCTTC.

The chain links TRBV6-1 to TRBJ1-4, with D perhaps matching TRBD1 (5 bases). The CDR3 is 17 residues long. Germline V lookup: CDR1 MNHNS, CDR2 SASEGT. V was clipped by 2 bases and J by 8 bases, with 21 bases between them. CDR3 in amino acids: CASSEIALARVREKLFF. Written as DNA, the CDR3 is TGTGCCAGCAGTGAAATTGCACTGGCCAGGGTGCGCGAAAAACTGTTTTTT.

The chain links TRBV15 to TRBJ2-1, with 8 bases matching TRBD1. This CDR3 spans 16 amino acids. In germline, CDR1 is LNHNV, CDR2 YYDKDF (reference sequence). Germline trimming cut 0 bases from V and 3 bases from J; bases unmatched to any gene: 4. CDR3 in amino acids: CATSREARGHYNEQFF. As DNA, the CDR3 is TGTGCCACCAGCAGAGAGGCCAGGGGGCACTACAATGAGCAGTTCTTC.

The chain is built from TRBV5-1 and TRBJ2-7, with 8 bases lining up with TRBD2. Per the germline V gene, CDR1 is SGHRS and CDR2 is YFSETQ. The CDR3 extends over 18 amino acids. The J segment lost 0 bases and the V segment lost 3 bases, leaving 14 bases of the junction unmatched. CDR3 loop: CASSSGGLAGTSSYEQYF. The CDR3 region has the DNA TGCGCCAGCAGCTCGGGTGGCCTAGCGGGTACGAGCTCCTACGAGCAGTACTTC.

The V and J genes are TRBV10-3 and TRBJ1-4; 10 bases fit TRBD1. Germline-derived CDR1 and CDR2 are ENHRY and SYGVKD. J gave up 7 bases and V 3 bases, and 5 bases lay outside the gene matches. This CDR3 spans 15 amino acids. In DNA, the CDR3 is TGTGCCATCAGTGACCCGACAGGGGGCATTGAAAAACTGTTTTTT. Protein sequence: CAISDPTGGIEKLFF.

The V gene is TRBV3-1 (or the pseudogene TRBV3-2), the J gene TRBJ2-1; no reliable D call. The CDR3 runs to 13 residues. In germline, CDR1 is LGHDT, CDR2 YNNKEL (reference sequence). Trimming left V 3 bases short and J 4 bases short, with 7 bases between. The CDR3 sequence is CASSHYPYNEQFF. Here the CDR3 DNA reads TGTGCCAGCAGCCACTACCCTTACAATGAGCAGTTCTTC.

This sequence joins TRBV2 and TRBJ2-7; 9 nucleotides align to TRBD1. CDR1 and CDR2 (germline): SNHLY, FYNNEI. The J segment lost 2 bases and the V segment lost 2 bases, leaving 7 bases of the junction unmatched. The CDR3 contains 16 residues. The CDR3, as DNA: TGTGCCAGCAGTGAATCCCGGGACAGGGTCGCCTACGAGCAGTACTTC. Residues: CASSESRDRVAYEQYF.

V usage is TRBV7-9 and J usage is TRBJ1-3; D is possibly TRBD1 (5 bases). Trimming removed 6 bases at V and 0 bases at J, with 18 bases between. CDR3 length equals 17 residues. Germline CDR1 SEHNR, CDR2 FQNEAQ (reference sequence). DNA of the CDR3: TGTGCCAGCAGAAGGTGGTTACAGGCGAGCTCTGGAAACACCATATATTTT. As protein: CASRRWLQASSGNTIYF.

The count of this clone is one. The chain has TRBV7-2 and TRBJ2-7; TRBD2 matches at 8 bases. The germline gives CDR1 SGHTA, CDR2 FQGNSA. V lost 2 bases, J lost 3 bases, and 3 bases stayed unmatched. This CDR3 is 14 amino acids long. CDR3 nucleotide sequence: TGTGCCAGCAGCTTATGGCGGGGGGTCTACGAGCAGTACTTC. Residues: CASSLWRGVYEQYF.

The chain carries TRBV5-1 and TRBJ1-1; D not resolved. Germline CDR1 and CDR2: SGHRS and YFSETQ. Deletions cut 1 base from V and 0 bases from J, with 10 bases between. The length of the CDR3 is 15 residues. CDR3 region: CASSLSQSMNTEAFF. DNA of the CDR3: TGCGCCAGCAGCTTGAGCCAATCCATGAACACTGAAGCTTTCTTT.

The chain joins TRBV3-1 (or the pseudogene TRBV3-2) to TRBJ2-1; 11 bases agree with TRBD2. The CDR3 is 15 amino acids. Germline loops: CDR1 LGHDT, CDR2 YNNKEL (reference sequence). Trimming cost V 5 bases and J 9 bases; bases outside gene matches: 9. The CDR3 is CASSSRLAGKVEQFF. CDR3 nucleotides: TGTGCCAGCAGCTCCCGACTAGCGGGGAAAGTTGAGCAGTTCTTC.

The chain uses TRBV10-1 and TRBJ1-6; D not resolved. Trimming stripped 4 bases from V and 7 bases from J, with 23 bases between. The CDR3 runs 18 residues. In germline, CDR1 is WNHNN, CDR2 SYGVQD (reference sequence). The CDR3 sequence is CASSGHKVLVQENSPLHF. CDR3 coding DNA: TGCGCCAGCAGTGGTCATAAGGTCCTTGTTCAGGAAAATTCACCCCTCCACTTT.

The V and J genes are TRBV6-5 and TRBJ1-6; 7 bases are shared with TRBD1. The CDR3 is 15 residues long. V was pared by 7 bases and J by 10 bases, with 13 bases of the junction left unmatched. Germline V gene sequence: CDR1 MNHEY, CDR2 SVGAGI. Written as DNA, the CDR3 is TGTGCCAGCACCGCGAAACAGGGGAGAGGCTCACCCCTCCACTTT. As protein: CASTAKQGRGSPLHF.

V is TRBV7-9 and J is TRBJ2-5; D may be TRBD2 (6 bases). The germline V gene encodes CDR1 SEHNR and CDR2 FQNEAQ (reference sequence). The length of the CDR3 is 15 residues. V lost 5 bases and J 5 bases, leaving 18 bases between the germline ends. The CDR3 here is CASSRPGLAGETQYF. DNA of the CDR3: TGTGCCAGCAGCCGCCCCGGGCTCGCGGGGGAGACCCAGTACTTC. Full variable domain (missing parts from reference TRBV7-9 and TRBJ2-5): DTGVSQNPRHKITKRGQNVTFRCDPISEHNRLYWYRQTLGQGPEFLTYFQNEAQLEKSRLLSDRFSAERPKGSFSTLEIQRTEQGDSAMYLCASSRPGLAGETQYFGPGTRLLVL.

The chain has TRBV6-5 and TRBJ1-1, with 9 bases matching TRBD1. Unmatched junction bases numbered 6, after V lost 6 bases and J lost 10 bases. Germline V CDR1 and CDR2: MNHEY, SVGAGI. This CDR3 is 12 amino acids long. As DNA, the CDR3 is TGTGCCAGCAGAGGGACAGGGCCGCGAGCTTTCTTT. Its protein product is CASRGTGPRAFF.

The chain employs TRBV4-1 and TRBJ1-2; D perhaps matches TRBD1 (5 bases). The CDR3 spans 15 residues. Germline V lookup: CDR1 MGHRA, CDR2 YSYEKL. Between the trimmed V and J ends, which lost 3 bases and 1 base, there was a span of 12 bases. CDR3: CASSQGGPRNYGYTF. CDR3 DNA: TGCGCCAGCAGCCAGGGGGGACCGCGTAACTATGGCTACACCTTC.

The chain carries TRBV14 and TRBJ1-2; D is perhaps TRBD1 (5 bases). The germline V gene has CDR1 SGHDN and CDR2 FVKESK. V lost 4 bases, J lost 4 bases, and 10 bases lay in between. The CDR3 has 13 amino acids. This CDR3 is CASSPGDGYGYTF. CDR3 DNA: TGTGCCAGCAGCCCGGGGGACGGCTATGGCTACACCTTC.

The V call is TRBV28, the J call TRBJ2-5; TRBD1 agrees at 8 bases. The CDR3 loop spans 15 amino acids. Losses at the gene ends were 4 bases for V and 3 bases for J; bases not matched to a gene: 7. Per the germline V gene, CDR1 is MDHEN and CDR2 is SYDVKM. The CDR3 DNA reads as TGTGCCAGCAGTTCGACAGGGGCTGGGAAAGAGACCCAGTACTTC. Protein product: CASSSTGAGKETQYF.

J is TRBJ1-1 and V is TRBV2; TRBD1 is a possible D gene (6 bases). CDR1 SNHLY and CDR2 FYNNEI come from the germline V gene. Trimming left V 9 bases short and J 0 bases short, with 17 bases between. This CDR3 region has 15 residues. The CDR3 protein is CARGGQGSMNTEAFF. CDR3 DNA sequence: TGTGCCAGGGGGGGGCAGGGATCAATGAACACTGAAGCTTTCTTT.

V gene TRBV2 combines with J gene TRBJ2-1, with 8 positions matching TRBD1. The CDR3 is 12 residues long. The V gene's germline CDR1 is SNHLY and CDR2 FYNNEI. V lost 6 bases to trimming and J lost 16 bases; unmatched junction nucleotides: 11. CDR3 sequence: CASRFQTGVNFF. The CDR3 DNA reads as TGTGCCAGCAGGTTTCAGACAGGGGTTAATTTCTTC. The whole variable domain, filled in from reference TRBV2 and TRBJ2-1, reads EPEVTQTPSHQVTQMGQEVILRCVPISNHLYFYWYRQILGQKVEFLVSFYNNEISEKSEIFDDQFSVERPDGSNFTLKIRSTKLEDSAMYFCASRFQTGVNFFGPGTRLTVL.

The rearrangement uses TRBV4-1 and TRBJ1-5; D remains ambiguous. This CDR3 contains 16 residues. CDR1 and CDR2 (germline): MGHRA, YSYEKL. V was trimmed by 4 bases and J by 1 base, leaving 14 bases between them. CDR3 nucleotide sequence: TGCGCCAGCAGCCGAAGCGATTGGGAGAGCAATCAGCCCCAGCATTTT. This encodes CASSRSDWESNQPQHF.

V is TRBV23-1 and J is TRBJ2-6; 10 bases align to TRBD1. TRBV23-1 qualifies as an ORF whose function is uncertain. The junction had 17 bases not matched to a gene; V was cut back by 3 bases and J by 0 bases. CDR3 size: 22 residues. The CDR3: CASSHQDRGSCSQISGANVLTF. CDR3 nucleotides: TGCGCCAGCAGTCACCAGGACAGGGGGTCCTGTAGCCAAATCTCTGGGGCCAACGTCCTGACTTTC.

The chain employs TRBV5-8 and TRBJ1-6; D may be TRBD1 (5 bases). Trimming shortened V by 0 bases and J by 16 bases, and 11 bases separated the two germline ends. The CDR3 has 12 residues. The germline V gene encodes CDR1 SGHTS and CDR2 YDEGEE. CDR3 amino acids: CASSLVRGLLHF. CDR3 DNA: TGTGCCAGCAGCTTGGTGCGGGGACTGCTCCACTTT. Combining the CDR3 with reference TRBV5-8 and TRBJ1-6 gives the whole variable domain EAGVTQSPTHLIKTRGQQATLRCSPISGHTSVYWYQQALGLGLQFLLWYDEGEERNRGNFPPRFSGRQFPNYSSELNVNALELEDSALYLCASSLVRGLLHFGNGTRLTVT.

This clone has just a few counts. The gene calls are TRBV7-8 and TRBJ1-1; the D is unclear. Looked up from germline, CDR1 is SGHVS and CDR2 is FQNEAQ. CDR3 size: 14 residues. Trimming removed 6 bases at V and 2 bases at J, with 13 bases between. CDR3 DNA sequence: TGTGCCAGCAGAGAGAGAGACTTAAACACTGAAGCTTTCTTT. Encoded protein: CASRERDLNTEAFF.

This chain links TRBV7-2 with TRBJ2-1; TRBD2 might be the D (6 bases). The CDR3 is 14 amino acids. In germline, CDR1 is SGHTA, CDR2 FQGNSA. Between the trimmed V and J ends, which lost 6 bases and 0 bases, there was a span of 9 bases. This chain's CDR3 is CASRNSGSYNEQFF. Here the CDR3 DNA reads TGTGCCAGCAGGAATAGCGGCTCCTACAATGAGCAGTTCTTC. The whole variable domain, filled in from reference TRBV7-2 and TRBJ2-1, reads GAGVSQSPSNKVTEKGKDVELRCDPISGHTALYWYRQSLGQGLEFLIYFQGNSAPDKSGLPSDRFSAERTGGSVSTLTIQRTQQEDSAVYLCASRNSGSYNEQFFGPGTRLTVL.